This section outlines one TCR beta chain sequence together with its context. The antigen remains undetermined. These data come from a study of cytomegalovirus exposure and HLA in healthy donors. Study-wide findings and caveats: Altogether, 150 to 200 TCR beta chains were recorded as cytomegalovirus-associated. In vitro testing confirmed three CMV-associated chains as specific for CMV antigens.

This table comes from immunoSEQ multiplex PCR, and its TCRdb copy is limited to in-frame clones, with some not included. This sample has about 130,000 clones, with about nine tenths found just once. The CDR3 contains 17 residues. V dropped 3 bases and J dropped 0 bases, with 18 bases sitting between them. Germline CDR1 reads SGDLS; CDR2 reads YYNGEE. Sequencing was performed on PBMCs. This chain connects TRBV9 to TRBJ1-2, with D unresolved. The receptor was isolated from a woman younger than 45 in good health and CMV-seropositive. The CDR3 DNA is TGTGCCAGCAGCGCAAATCCGAGGGAGGGATCTAACTATGGCTACACCTTC. Its protein is CASSANPREGSNYGYTF. The variable domain in full, completed from reference TRBV9 and TRBJ1-2, reads DSGVTQTPKHLITATGQRVTLRCSPRSGDLSVYWYQQSLDQGLQFLIQYYNGEERAKGNILERFSAQQFPDLHSELNLSSLELGDSALYFCASSANPREGSNYGYTFGSGTRLTVV.